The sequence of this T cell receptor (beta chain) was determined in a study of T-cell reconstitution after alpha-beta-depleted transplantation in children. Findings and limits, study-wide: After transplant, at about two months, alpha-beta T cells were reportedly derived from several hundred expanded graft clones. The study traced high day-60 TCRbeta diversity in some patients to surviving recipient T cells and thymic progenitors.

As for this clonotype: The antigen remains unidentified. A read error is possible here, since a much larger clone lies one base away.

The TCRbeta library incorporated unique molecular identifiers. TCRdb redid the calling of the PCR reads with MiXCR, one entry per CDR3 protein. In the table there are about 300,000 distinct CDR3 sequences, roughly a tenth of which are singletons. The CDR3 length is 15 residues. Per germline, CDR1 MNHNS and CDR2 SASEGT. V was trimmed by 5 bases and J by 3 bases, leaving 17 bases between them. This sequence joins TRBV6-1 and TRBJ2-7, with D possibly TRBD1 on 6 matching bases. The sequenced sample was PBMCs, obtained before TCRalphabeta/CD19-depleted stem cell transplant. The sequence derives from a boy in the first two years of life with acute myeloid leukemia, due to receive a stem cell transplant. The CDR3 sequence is CASSLRDMGFYEQYF. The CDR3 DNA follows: TGTGCCAGCAGTCTAAGGGACATGGGGTTCTACGAGCAGTACTTC.